A selection of T cell receptor beta chains follows, all from one sample in a study of cytomegalovirus exposure and HLA in healthy donors. Sequenced by immunoSEQ multiplex PCR; TCRdb stores in-frame clones only, minus some. Recorded for this sample: approximately 75,000 clones. Source material: PBMCs. The source is a man between 40 and 49 years old in good health and CMV-seronegative. Both conserved end residues are part of each CDR3. The D gene is left open where the match is weak.

>TRBJ1-2|TRBD1|TRBV29-1
TGCAGCGTTGAAACCTTCCAGGGGGCCACCCACTATGGCTACACCTTC
CSVETFQGATHYGYTF
>TRBJ1-2|.|TRBV14
TGTGCCAGCAGCCGAGCAGGGATTGGCTATGGCTACACCTTC
CASSRAGIGYGYTF
>TRBJ1-2|TRBD1|TRBV7-2
TGTGCCAGCAGCTTAATGGTGCGGACAGGCTATGGCTACACCTTC
CASSLMVRTGYGYTF
>TRBJ1-4|.|TRBV5-6
TGTGCCAGCAGCTTGCATCGGGGAGTAGTAGGTGAAAAACTGTTTTTT
CASSLHRGVVGEKLFF
>TRBJ2-3|TRBD1|TRBV5-1
TGCGCCAGCAGCTCTATTACAGGGGCAGATACGCAGTATTTT
CASSSITGADTQYF
>TRBJ1-5|TRBD1|TRBV6-5
TGTGCCAGCAGTCTCAGGGGGCCTGGTCAGCCCCAGCATTTT
CASSLRGPGQPQHF
>TRBJ2-1|.|TRBV19
TGTGCCAGTAGACCCGACAGGAGCTCCTACAATGAGCAGTTCTTC
CASRPDRSSYNEQFF
>TRBJ2-2|.|TRBV6-4
TGTGCCAGCAGACTGACAGGGAACACCGGGGAGCTGTTTTTT
CASRLTGNTGELFF
>TRBJ2-7|TRBD2|TRBV9
TGTGCCAGCAGCCCCCGGGGACTAGCGTACGAGCAGTACTTC
CASSPRGLAYEQYF
>TRBJ2-7|.|TRBV7-6
TGTGCCAGCAGCTTAGCGAAGGACAGATACTACGAGCAGTACTTC
CASSLAKDRYYEQYF
>TRBJ1-6|.|TRBV10-3
TGTGCCATCAGTGAAGTACCAGATTCACCCCTCCACTTT
CAISEVPDSPLHF
>TRBJ1-5|TRBD1|TRBV15
TGTGCCACCAGCCGGGACAGGGTAAGCAATCAGCCCCAGCATTTT
CATSRDRVSNQPQHF
>TRBJ2-1|TRBD1|TRBV11-2
TGTGCCAGCAGCTTAGTCGCCGTCCAGGGGGCTGGGGGTTACAATGAGCAGTTCTTC
CASSLVAVQGAGGYNEQFF
>TRBJ2-7|TRBD1|TRBV28
TGTGCCAGCGGAGTAGGCGGGGACAGGTCCTCCTACGAGCAGTACTTC
CASGVGGDRSSYEQYF
>TRBJ2-7|.|TRBV6-5
TGTGCCAGCAGCCTGCTTATGAGCTCCTACGAGCAGTACTTC
CASSLLMSSYEQYF
>TRBJ2-3|.|TRBV27
TGTGCCAGCAGTTCCAGAGGGTCAGATACGCAGTATTTT
CASSSRGSDTQYF
>TRBJ1-1|TRBD1|TRBV5-1
TGCGCCAGCAGCTCCAGACAGGGCCCTGAAGCTTTCTTT
CASSSRQGPEAFF
>TRBJ1-1|.|TRBV27
TGTGCCAGCAGTGTCTCGGTGAACACTGAAGCTTTCTTT
CASSVSVNTEAFF
>TRBJ2-7|TRBD2|TRBV18
TGTGCCAGCTCACCCTCTAGCGGTAACGAGCAGTACTTC
CASSPSSGNEQYF
>TRBJ2-1|.|TRBV30
TGTGCCTGGAATTTAGGAGGGAATGAGCAGTTCTTC
CAWNLGGNEQFF
>TRBJ2-2|TRBD2|TRBV7-6
TGTGCCAGCAGCTTAGGCGGGAGGGCTCGGACCGGGGAGCTGTTTTTT
CASSLGGRARTGELFF
>TRBJ2-2|TRBD2|TRBV7-2
TGTGCCAGCAGCCCCGGGACTAGCGGGAGGGCCCACACCGGGGAGCTGTTTTTT
CASSPGTSGRAHTGELFF
>TRBJ2-7|TRBD1|TRBV4-2
TGTGCCAGCAGCCATCAGGACAGGGACTACGAGCAGTACTTC
CASSHQDRDYEQYF
>TRBJ2-1|TRBD2|TRBV10-3
TGTGCCATCAGTGATACCGGGGGGGCTAATGAGCAGTTCTTC
CAISDTGGANEQFF
>TRBJ2-3|TRBD1|TRBV29-1
TGCAGCGTTGGGCAGGGGGCCGATACGCAGTATTTT
CSVGQGADTQYF
>TRBJ2-1|TRBD2|TRBV5-4
TGTGCCAGCAGCTTGACTAGCGGGGGCTCCTCCTACAATGAGCAGTTCTTC
CASSLTSGGSSYNEQFF
>TRBJ2-3|.|TRBV30
TGTGCCTGGAGCGCGGCGGAGATTAGCACAGATACGCAGTATTTT
CAWSAAEISTDTQYF
>TRBJ2-7|TRBD1|TRBV7-2
TGTGCCAGCAGCTTAGGCAGGGGGTCTGGAGAGCAGTACTTC
CASSLGRGSGEQYF
>TRBJ1-2|.|TRBV28
TGTGCCAGCAGCACCCCAGGGGGCTACACCTTC
CASSTPGGYTF
>TRBJ2-2|.|TRBV29-1
TGCAGCGTGAGGGAAGCCGGGGAGCTGTTTTTT
CSVREAGELFF
>TRBJ1-4|TRBD1|TRBV30
TGTGCCTGGAGGGAACAGGGGGCGGGGGAAAAACTGTTTTTT
CAWREQGAGEKLFF
>TRBJ1-1|TRBD1|TRBV27
TGTGCCAGCAGTTTAACTCCGGGACAGGGTATGAACACTGAAGCTTTCTTT
CASSLTPGQGMNTEAFF
>TRBJ2-5|.|TRBV2
TGTGCCAGCAGCTGGACTGAAGAGACCCAGTACTTC
CASSWTEETQYF
>TRBJ1-2|.|TRBV4-1
TGCGCCAGCAGCCCCCGACAGACCAACTATGGCTACACCTTC
CASSPRQTNYGYTF
>TRBJ2-2|.|TRBV5-1
TGCGCCAGCAGCTTGGGGGCAGGGCTCACCGGGGAGCTGTTTTTT
CASSLGAGLTGELFF
>TRBJ1-3|.|TRBV10-1
TGCGCCAGCAGTGAGTCGGCCAGGGCTGGAAACACCATATATTTT
CASSESARAGNTIYF
>TRBJ1-6|.|TRBV30
TGTGCCTGGAGGGACCGGGACATCTCACCCCTCCACTTT
CAWRDRDISPLHF
>TRBJ2-7|.|TRBV6-4
TGTGCCAGCAGTGAAACAGGAGCTACGGGGCAGTACTTC
CASSETGATGQYF
>TRBJ1-2|.|TRBV5-8
TGTGCCAGCAGCATGAGACAGGTTAACTATGGCTACACCTTC
CASSMRQVNYGYTF